This T cell receptor (beta chain) was captured by sequencing in a study of T-cell memory formation after mild COVID-19. This clonotype was counted only a few times. As yet, its antigen is unknown. V lost 6 bases to trimming and J lost 5 bases; unmatched junction nucleotides: 9. CDR3 size: 14 residues. Germline CDR1 is KGHSH and CDR2 is LQKENI. TCRdb independently ran MiXCR on the 5' RACE reads; one entry per CDR3 protein. The sample includes about 110,000 distinct CDR3 sequences, about a sixth seen only once; the top ten take approximately 28%. Study results and limitations: The CD4+ clones that contracted clustered mainly within CM and EM, and the CD8+ clones concentrated in EMRA. Pre-infection memory contained some responding clones, which suggested that cross-reactive memory had joined.

V is TRBV18 and J is TRBJ2-7; 8 bases fit TRBD1. Specimen: PBMCs or a T cell subset sorted from them (not recorded which). This TCR came from an adult woman who had mild COVID-19 (a few samples of this study predate the infection). Cell type and time point are not known. DNA of the CDR3: TGTGCCAGCTCTCGTGGACAGGGCGGCGACGAGCAGTACTTC. Translation: CASSRGQGGDEQYF.